A selection of T cell receptor beta chains follows, all from one sample in a study of blood T cell repertoires in COVID-19. The data were produced by immunoSEQ multiplex PCR, yet TCRdb's version contains in-frame clones alone and is incomplete. There are 150,000 to 200,000 clones in the sample; around 85% occur only once, and under 7.5% lies in the top ten. The sequenced sample consisted of peripheral blood. The receptors stem from a man at least 80 years old with COVID-19, enrolled during active disease. CDR3s include the opening cysteine and the closing phenylalanine or tryptophan. A D gene is named only where the DNA matches it firmly. The size entry is marked missing in some rows and otherwise reads once, few, many or a size class.

V	D	size	J	DNA	CDR3
TRBV7-3	.	once	TRBJ1-5	TGTGCCAGCAGCTCGGACAGAAATCAGCCCCAGCATTTT	CASSSDRNQPQHF
TRBV5-1	TRBD1	once	TRBJ1-4	TGCGCCAGCAGCCCGGGCTGGGACAGCGCCACGGAAAAACTGTTTTTT	CASSPGWDSATEKLFF
TRBV28	.	once	TRBJ1-2	TGTGCCAGCAGTTTAAAGGCAGGGCGAGGCTACACCTTC	CASSLKAGRGYTF
TRBV5-4	.	few	TRBJ1-1	TGTGCCAGCAGCCCCAAGCCCCAGGACAGCTACACTGAAGCTTTCTTT	CASSPKPQDSYTEAFF
TRBV19	TRBD2	.	TRBJ2-1	TGTGCTTCTAGGACTAGCGGGGGGAGCTCCTACAATGAGCAGTTCTTC	CASRTSGGSSYNEQFF
TRBV11-3	.	.	TRBJ1-3	TGTGCCAGCAGCTTAAGGAGCTCTGGAAACACCATATATTTT	CASSLRSSGNTIYF
TRBV10-3	.	.	TRBJ2-2	TGTGCCATCAGTGAAGGGGCAGGGCGGCGGGGCACCGGGGAGCTGTTTTTT	CAISEGAGRRGTGELFF
TRBV9	TRBD1	.	TRBJ1-3	TGTGCCAGCAGCCCAAACAGGGGGCCCGGAAACACCATATATTTT	CASSPNRGPGNTIYF
TRBV19	TRBD1	.	TRBJ1-1	TGTGCCAGTAGTATGCAGGGGGTGACTGAAGCTTTCTTT	CASSMQGVTEAFF
TRBV3-1/TRBV3-2	TRBD1	.	TRBJ1-2	TGTGCCAGCAGCCTCGGACAGGGGGCCTACACCTTC	CASSLGQGAYTF
TRBV20-1	.	.	TRBJ2-1	TGCAGTGCTAGCGATGAGCAGTTCTTC	CSASDEQFF
TRBV28	.	.	TRBJ1-2	TGTGCCAGCAGTTTATCGGGAGGGAACTATGGCTACACCTTC	CASSLSGGNYGYTF
TRBV29-1	.	few	TRBJ1-3	TGCAGCGTGGAGGAGGTCAACTCTGGAAACACCATATATTTT	CSVEEVNSGNTIYF
TRBV20-1	TRBD1	.	TRBJ2-5	TGCAGTGCTAGTGTCCGGGACAGTAAAGAGACCCAGTACTTC	CSASVRDSKETQYF
TRBV29-1	TRBD1	.	TRBJ1-1	TGCAGCGTTGAAGATCCCGCCCCGTCACAGGGGGCGGACACTGAAGCTTTCTTT	CSVEDPAPSQGADTEAFF
TRBV19	TRBD1	.	TRBJ1-2	TGTGCCAGTAGACCCGGACAGGGGGCGGGCTACACCTTC	CASRPGQGAGYTF
TRBV5-4	TRBD1	.	TRBJ2-7	TGTGCCAGCAGCTTGGGGGGACAGGGGGCCCAAGGTGAGCAGTACTTC	CASSLGGQGAQGEQYF
TRBV5-8	TRBD2	.	TRBJ2-5	TGTGCCAGCAGCCTTCCAGGCGGGGGGGCCAGAGAGACCCAGTACTTC	CASSLPGGGARETQYF
TRBV5-5	TRBD1	few	TRBJ1-5	TGTGCCAGCAGCGACCGGACAGGATTCTATCAGCCCCAGCATTTT	CASSDRTGFYQPQHF
TRBV11-3	TRBD1	.	TRBJ2-1	TGTGCCAGCAGCTTACTTGGACAGGGTACCCATGAGCAGTTCTTC	CASSLLGQGTHEQFF
TRBV27	.	few	TRBJ1-4	TGTGCCAGCAACCCGGGCAATCCCCAGGGAACTAATGAAAAACTGTTTTTT	CASNPGNPQGTNEKLFF
TRBV5-4	TRBD1	.	TRBJ2-7	TGTGCCAGCAGACAAGACAGGGGGCCCTACGAGCAGTACTTC	CASRQDRGPYEQYF
TRBV20-1	TRBD1	.	TRBJ1-4	TGCAGTGCGGAGACAGGGGTTGGACTGTTTTTT	CSAETGVGLFF
TRBV12-3/TRBV12-4	.	.	TRBJ1-1	TGTGCCAGCAGTTCAGACGGGTCTCGGGAAGCTTTCTTT	CASSSDGSREAFF
TRBV7-9	TRBD2	.	TRBJ2-1	TGTGCCAGCAGCCAGGGGACTAGCGGGAGTGAGCAGTTCTTC	CASSQGTSGSEQFF
TRBV11-2	TRBD1	.	TRBJ1-1	TGTGCCAGCAGCTTACGACAGGGGGGGAGCACTGAAGCTTTCTTT	CASSLRQGGSTEAFF
TRBV12-3/TRBV12-4	TRBD1	few	TRBJ1-2	TGTGCCAGCACCATGACAGGGGTCTATGGCTACACCTTC	CASTMTGVYGYTF
TRBV19	.	few	TRBJ2-2	TGTGCCAGTAACAGGGCGTTTTACACCGGGGAGCTGTTTTTT	CASNRAFYTGELFF
TRBV12-5	TRBD1	.	TRBJ1-5	TGTGCTAGTGGTTTGTACCGGACAGGGGGAAATCAGCCCCAGCATTTT	CASGLYRTGGNQPQHF
TRBV6-6	TRBD1	.	TRBJ1-5	TGTGCCAGCAGTCGACAGGGACAGGGACCTAATCAGCCCCAGCATTTT	CASSRQGQGPNQPQHF
TRBV12-3/TRBV12-4	.	few	TRBJ1-1	TGTGCCAGCAGCCAACTCATGAACACTGAAGCTTTCTTT	CASSQLMNTEAFF
TRBV18	.	.	TRBJ2-7	TGTGCCAGCTCACCGGAAGGGGGGGTGGTCTACGAGCAGTACTTC	CASSPEGGVVYEQYF
TRBV19	TRBD1	few	TRBJ1-5	TGTGCCAGTAGTATATTCGGACAGGGCGGTAATCAGCCCCAGCATTTT	CASSIFGQGGNQPQHF
TRBV5-1	.	.	TRBJ1-1	TGCGCCAGCAGCTTGGGGCTCATGAACACTGAAGCTTTCTTT	CASSLGLMNTEAFF
TRBV28	TRBD2	.	TRBJ2-3	TGTGCCAGCAGTTTGCCCGGGACTAGCGGGGCCTGGGGCACAGATACGCAGTATTTT	CASSLPGTSGAWGTDTQYF
TRBV7-6	TRBD1	.	TRBJ1-1	TGTGCCAGCAGCCCATCCCGACAGGGCCCTAACACTGAAGCTTTCTTT	CASSPSRQGPNTEAFF
TRBV4-1	.	few	TRBJ1-6	TGCGCCAGCAGCCTGGACAGAAACAATAATTCACCCCTCCACTTT	CASSLDRNNNSPLHF
TRBV28	.	.	TRBJ1-4	TGTGCCAGCAGTGATTCAGGTTCGGCTAATGAAAAACTGTTTTTT	CASSDSGSANEKLFF
TRBV7-9	TRBD1	once	TRBJ2-1	TGTGCCAGCAGTAGGGACAGGGGGCAGTTCTTC	CASSRDRGQFF
TRBV4-1	TRBD1	.	TRBJ1-5	TGCGCCAGCAGCCAATCCGGGACAGGGGAAAATAGCAATCAGCCCCAGCATTTT	CASSQSGTGENSNQPQHF
TRBV10-2	.	.	TRBJ1-1	TGCGCCAGCCCCTGGGGCCTGGGTCGCTATCCCTGTAATGAAGCTTTCTTT	CASPWGLGRYPCNEAFF
TRBV5-6	TRBD1	.	TRBJ2-2	TGTGCCAGCAGCTCGGGACAGGGGGCGGCCGGGGAGCTGTTTTTT	CASSSGQGAAGELFF
TRBV28	.	.	TRBJ1-3	TGTGCCAGCAGTTTCGGGCAGGGAAGGAACACCATATATTTT	CASSFGQGRNTIYF
TRBV3-1/TRBV3-2	.	few	TRBJ1-3	TGTGCCAGCAGCCGGGCCTCTGGAAACACCATATATTTT	CASSRASGNTIYF
TRBV10-1	TRBD1	.	TRBJ1-1	TGCGCCAGCAGTGAGTTCCACGGGACAGGGGACCCTGAAGCTTTCTTT	CASSEFHGTGDPEAFF
TRBV10-3	.	once	TRBJ1-5	TGTGCCATCAGTGAGTCAGGGAGGGATCAGCCCCAGCATTTT	CAISESGRDQPQHF
TRBV5-1	.	.	TRBJ2-2	TGCGCCAGCAGCTTACAGCTTTCGAACACCGGGGAGCTGTTTTTT	CASSLQLSNTGELFF
TRBV2	.	.	TRBJ1-4	TGTGCCAGCAAGGAACAGGTTAGAGAAAAACTGTTTTTT	CASKEQVREKLFF
TRBV27	TRBD2	.	TRBJ2-2	TGTGCCAGCATCGGACTAGGCCGAACCGGGGAGCTGTTTTTT	CASIGLGRTGELFF
TRBV21-1	.	.	TRBJ1-5	TGTGCCAGCAGCTCACCACCCTCCCTGACAGGAGTTTTTAGCAATCAGCCCCAGCATTTT	CASSSPPSLTGVFSNQPQHF
TRBV4-2	.	.	TRBJ2-7	TGTGCCAGCAGCCAAGGCTACTCCTACGAGCAGTACTTC	CASSQGYSYEQYF
TRBV24-1	.	.	TRBJ2-1	TGTGCCACCAGTGATTTTGGTCTAGATCCCTACAATGAGCAGTTCTTC	CATSDFGLDPYNEQFF
TRBV6-5	.	.	TRBJ2-5	TGTGCCAGCAGTCCTTACGGACTCCAAGAGACCCAGTACTTC	CASSPYGLQETQYF